Following are 14 T cell receptor beta chains from one sample sequenced in a study of blood T cell repertoires in COVID-19. The method was immunoSEQ multiplex PCR; TCRdb's version includes in-frame clones alone and lacks a portion of them. The sample includes around 47,000 clones, 88% of them seen just once. Sequencing input: peripheral blood. These receptors were taken from a man between 50 and 59 years old with active COVID-19.

The rearrangement uses TRBV2 and TRBJ1-4; D perhaps matches TRBD1 (6 bases). The CDR3 totals 14 residues. V lost 3 bases to trimming and J lost 4 bases, with 9 bases between them. CDR1 SNHLY and CDR2 FYNNEI come from the germline V gene. CDR3 sequence reads: CASSDRGNNEKLFF. CDR3 DNA sequence: TGTGCCAGCAGTGACAGGGGCAATAATGAAAAACTGTTTTTT.

The chain carries TRBV7-8 and TRBJ2-5; D is unclear. CDR1 and CDR2 (germline): SGHVS, FQNEAQ. This CDR3 contains 12 residues. With 3 bases removed from V and 4 bases from J, the gap between germline ends came to 6 bases. The CDR3, as DNA: TGTGCCAGCAGCTTGGCCAGAGAGACCCAGTACTTC. Protein sequence: CASSLARETQYF.

A single count supports this clone. The genes are TRBV27 and TRBJ1-3; 8 bases agree with TRBD1. Germline lookup yields CDR1 MNHEY and CDR2 SMNVEV (reference sequence). The CDR3 runs to 15 residues. V lost 5 bases to trimming and J lost 1 base; unmatched junction nucleotides: 4. CDR3 coding DNA: TGTGCCAGCAGTAGGACAGGGAGGTCTGGAAACACCATATATTTT. Translation: CASSRTGRSGNTIYF.

This chain joins TRBV6-5 and TRBJ1-1; D might be TRBD1 (6 bases). V dropped 6 bases and J dropped 4 bases, with 15 bases sitting between them. Germline V gene lookup returns CDR1 MNHEY and CDR2 SVGAGI. This CDR3 comprises 14 residues. The CDR3: CASSLRGEGTEAFF. CDR3 in DNA: TGTGCCAGCAGCCTCAGGGGCGAGGGCACTGAAGCTTTCTTT.

The J gene is TRBJ1-3, the V gene TRBV5-1; TRBD1 matches 10 bases. V gave up 3 bases and J gave up 2 bases; unmatched junction bases: 5. The length of the CDR3 is 16 residues. From germline, CDR1 is SGHRS and CDR2 YFSETQ. CDR3 DNA: TGCGCCAGCAGCTGGGGGACAGGGGACGCTGGAAACACCATATATTTT. Translating gives CASSWGTGDAGNTIYF.

This clone was picked up a small number of times. The chain has TRBV4-2 and TRBJ1-1, with 11 bases matching TRBD1. CDR1 is LGHNA, CDR2 YNFKEQ, per germline. There are 16 residues in the CDR3. Trimming took 1 base from V and 3 from J; bases not matched to a gene: 4. The CDR3: CASSQVGQGDYTEAFF. The CDR3 DNA sequence: TGTGCCAGCAGCCAAGTGGGACAGGGGGATTACACTGAAGCTTTCTTT.

J is TRBJ2-7 and V is TRBV9, with D maybe TRBD1 (5 bases). V lost 4 bases and J lost 0, with 17 bases in between. The CDR3 extends over 16 amino acids. Germline V lookup: CDR1 SGDLS, CDR2 YYNGEE. The CDR3: CASSPAAGLSSYEQYF. In DNA form, the CDR3 reads TGTGCCAGCAGCCCCGCGGCAGGGCTCAGCTCCTACGAGCAGTACTTC. Full variable domain (remainder filled in from reference TRBV9 and TRBJ2-7): DSGVTQTPKHLITATGQRVTLRCSPRSGDLSVYWYQQSLDQGLQFLIQYYNGEERAKGNILERFSAQQFPDLHSELNLSSLELGDSALYFCASSPAAGLSSYEQYFGPGTRLTVT.

The J gene is TRBJ2-4, the V gene TRBV4-1, with 10 positions matching TRBD2. Looked up from germline, CDR1 is MGHRA and CDR2 is YSYEKL. After removal of 1 base from V and 0 bases from J, the junction contained 6 bases not matched to a gene. There are 18 residues in the CDR3. The CDR3 is CASSQVLAGEGAKNIQYF. The CDR3 nucleotides are TGCGCCAGCAGCCAAGTGCTAGCGGGAGAGGGAGCCAAAAACATTCAGTACTTC.

This clone has more than one count but fewer than ten. V and J are TRBV3-1 (or the pseudogene TRBV3-2) and TRBJ1-1; maybe TRBD1 (6 bases). Germline-derived CDR1 and CDR2 are LGHDT and YNNKEL (reference sequence). The CDR3 is made up of 16 amino acids. Trimming shortened V by 7 bases and J by 0 bases, and 18 bases separated the two germline ends. The CDR3 reads CASTPTGLSMNTEAFF. The CDR3 DNA reads as TGTGCCAGCACCCCCACAGGGTTAAGTATGAACACTGAAGCTTTCTTT.

In its sample, this clone was seen once. The chain combines TRBV6-2 or TRBV6-3 with TRBJ1-2, with D unresolved. The CDR3 extends over 13 amino acids. Germline CDR1 reads MNHEY; CDR2 reads SVGEGT. Trimming removed 0 bases at V and 6 bases at J, with 8 bases between. The CDR3: CASSYSGVDGYTF. The CDR3 DNA reads as TGTGCCAGCAGTTACTCCGGGGTGGATGGCTACACCTTC.

This clone was found a few times. The chain links TRBV6-4 to TRBJ2-7, with TRBD1 identical over 9 bases. Looked up from germline, CDR1 is MRHNA and CDR2 is SNTAGT. This CDR3 is 16 amino acids long. Germline trimming cut 3 bases from V and 5 bases from J; bases unmatched to any gene: 11. CDR3: CASSDSPGTGHHEQYF. The CDR3 DNA is TGTGCCAGCAGTGATTCTCCCGGGACAGGGCACCACGAGCAGTACTTC.

The chain combines TRBV5-6 with TRBJ2-1, with D perhaps TRBD1 (7 bases). Germline-derived CDR1 and CDR2 are SGHDT and YYEEEE. V was cut by 1 base and J by 7 bases, with 15 bases left in between. The CDR3 has 15 residues. This CDR3 is CASSLYPTGRNEQFF. As DNA, the CDR3 is TGTGCCAGCAGCTTGTATCCGACAGGGAGGAATGAGCAGTTCTTC.

The rearrangement uses TRBV19 and TRBJ2-2; TRBD1 matches 10 bases. Germline CDR1 LNHDA, CDR2 SQIVND (reference sequence). The junction had 5 bases not matched to a gene; V was cut back by 6 bases and J by 7 bases. The CDR3 consists of 14 residues. This CDR3 reads CASSEGQGIGELFF. The CDR3 DNA is TGTGCCAGTAGCGAGGGACAGGGGATCGGGGAGCTGTTTTTT.

J is TRBJ2-5 and V is TRBV3-1 (or the pseudogene TRBV3-2); 11 nucleotides align to TRBD2. Germline V gene lookup returns CDR1 LGHDT and CDR2 YNNKEL (reference sequence). The CDR3 extends over 17 amino acids. V was clipped by 3 bases and J by 4 bases; unmatched bases: 10. The CDR3: CASSHPLGLAGGETQYF. In nucleotides, the CDR3 is TGTGCCAGCAGCCACCCCCTAGGGCTAGCGGGGGGAGAGACCCAGTACTTC.